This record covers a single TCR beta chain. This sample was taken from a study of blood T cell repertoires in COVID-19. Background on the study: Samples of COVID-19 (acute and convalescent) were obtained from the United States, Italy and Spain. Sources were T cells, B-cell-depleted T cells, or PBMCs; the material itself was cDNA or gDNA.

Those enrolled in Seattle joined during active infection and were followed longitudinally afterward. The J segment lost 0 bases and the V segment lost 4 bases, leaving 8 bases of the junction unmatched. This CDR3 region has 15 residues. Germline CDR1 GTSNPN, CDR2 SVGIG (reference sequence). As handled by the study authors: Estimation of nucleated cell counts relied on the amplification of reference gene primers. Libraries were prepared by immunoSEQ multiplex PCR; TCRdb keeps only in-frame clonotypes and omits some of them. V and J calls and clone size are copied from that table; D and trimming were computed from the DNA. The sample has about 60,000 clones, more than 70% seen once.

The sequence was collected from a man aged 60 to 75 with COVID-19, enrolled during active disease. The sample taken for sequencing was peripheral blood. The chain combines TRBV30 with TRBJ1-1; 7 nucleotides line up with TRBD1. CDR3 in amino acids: CAWNWDRPMNTEAFF. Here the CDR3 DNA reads TGTGCCTGGAATTGGGACAGACCCATGAACACTGAAGCTTTCTTT. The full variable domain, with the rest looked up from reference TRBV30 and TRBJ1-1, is SQTIHQWPATLVQPVGSPLSLECTVEGTSNPNLYWYRQAAGRGLQLLFYSVGIGQISSEVPQNLSASRPQDRQFILSSKKLLLSDSGFYLCAWNWDRPMNTEAFFGQGTRLTVV.